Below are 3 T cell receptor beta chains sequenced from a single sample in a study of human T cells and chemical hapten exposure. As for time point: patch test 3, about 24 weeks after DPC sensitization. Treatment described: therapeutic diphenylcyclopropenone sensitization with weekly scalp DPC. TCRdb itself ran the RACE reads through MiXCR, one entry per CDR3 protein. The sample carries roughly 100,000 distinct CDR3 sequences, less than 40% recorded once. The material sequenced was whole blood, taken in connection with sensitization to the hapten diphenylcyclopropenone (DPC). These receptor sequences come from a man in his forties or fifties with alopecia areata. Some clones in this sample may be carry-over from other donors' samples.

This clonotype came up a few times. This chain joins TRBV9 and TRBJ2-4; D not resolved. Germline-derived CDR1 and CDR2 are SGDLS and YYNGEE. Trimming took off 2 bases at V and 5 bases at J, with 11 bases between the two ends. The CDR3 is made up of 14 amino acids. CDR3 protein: CASSVGERENIQYF. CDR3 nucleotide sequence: TGTGCCAGCAGCGTGGGTGAAAGGGAAAACATTCAGTACTTC.

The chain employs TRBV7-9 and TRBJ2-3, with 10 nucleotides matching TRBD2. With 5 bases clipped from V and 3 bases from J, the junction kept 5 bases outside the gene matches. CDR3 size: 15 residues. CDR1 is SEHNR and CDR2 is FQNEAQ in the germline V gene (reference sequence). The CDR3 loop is CASSMGTSETDTQYF. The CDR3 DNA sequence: TGTGCCAGCAGCATGGGGACTAGCGAAACAGATACGCAGTATTTT.

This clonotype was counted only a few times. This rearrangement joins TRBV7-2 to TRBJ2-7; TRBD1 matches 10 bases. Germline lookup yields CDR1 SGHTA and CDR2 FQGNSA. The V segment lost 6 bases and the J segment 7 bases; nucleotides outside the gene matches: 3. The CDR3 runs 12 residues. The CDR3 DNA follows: TGTGCCAGCAGTTGGACAGGGGGGGAGCAGTACTTC. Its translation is CASSWTGGEQYF. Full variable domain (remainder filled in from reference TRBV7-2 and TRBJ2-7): GAGVSQSPSNKVTEKGKDVELRCDPISGHTALYWYRQSLGQGLEFLIYFQGNSAPDKSGLPSDRFSAERTGGSVSTLTIQRTQQEDSAVYLCASSWTGGEQYFGPGTRLTVT.